One sample yielded the 19 T cell receptor beta chains listed below, sequenced in a study of CXCR3-negative and CXCR3-positive naive CD8 T cells. Notes on the study in general: TRB CDR3s were more hydrophobic in CXCR3-positive than in CXCR3-negative naive cells.

The study made its TRB cDNA libraries by 5' RACE, adding UMI labels. TCRdb re-called the 5' RACE reads; every CDR3 protein appears as one record, without DNA. This sample carries 150,000 or so distinct CDR3 sequences, with around 0.5% going to the ten biggest clones. Their cognate antigens are unknown. Source material: naive CXCR3+ CD8+ T cells from blood. As for subset: CD45RO-CCR7+CD27+CD95- naive CD8+ T cells expressing CXCR3 (TNR3+). The receptors derive from a human donor in good health. Some clones in this sample may be carry-over from other donors' samples.

The chain carries TRBV9 and TRBJ2-2. This CDR3 is built from 16 residues. Germline loops: CDR1 SGDLS, CDR2 YYNGEE. CDR3 sequence: CASSVGTGRDTGELFF. The full variable domain, completed using reference TRBV9 and TRBJ2-2, is DSGVTQTPKHLITATGQRVTLRCSPRSGDLSVYWYQQSLDQGLQFLIQYYNGEERAKGNILERFSAQQFPDLHSELNLSSLELGDSALYFCASSVGTGRDTGELFFGEGSRLTVL.

The chain is built from TRBV27 and TRBJ2-7; there is no DNA to check the TCRdb D call of TRBD1. The CDR3 contains 15 residues. CDR1 is MNHEY, CDR2 SMNVEV, per germline (reference sequence). CDR3 loop: CASSLGQGPFYEQYF.

This CDR3 reads CASSLVPYEQFF. This chain uses TRBV12-3 or TRBV12-4 with TRBJ2-1. This CDR3 region has 12 residues.

The chain links TRBV5-1 to TRBJ2-7; absent DNA, TCRdb's TRBD2 call cannot be checked. The CDR3 has 16 residues. Looked up from germline, CDR1 is SGHRS and CDR2 is YFSETQ. This CDR3 is CASSLSQSALSYEQYF.

The genes are TRBV20-1 and TRBJ2-1; TCRdb selects TRBD2, and the lack of DNA leaves this call unchecked. Germline V gene data show CDR1 as DFQATT and CDR2 as SNEGSKA (reference sequence). The CDR3 runs 15 residues. CDR3 in amino acids: CSARRLAGDYNEQFF.

The rearrangement joins TRBV7-7 to TRBJ2-1; TCRdb reports TRBD2, a call that lacks DNA to check it against. Germline V gene sequence: CDR1 SSHAT, CDR2 FNYEAQ (reference sequence). This CDR3 is 16 amino acids long. The chain's CDR3 is CASSTGLAGPYNEQFF.

The chain couples TRBV7-3 to TRBJ2-7; TCRdb's D call of TRBD2 is untestable without DNA. The germline V gene has CDR1 SGHTA and CDR2 FQGTGA. The CDR3 totals 15 residues. The chain's CDR3 is CASSLGLADSYEQYF.

This sequence joins TRBV28 and TRBJ2-3; TCRdb's D call of TRBD2 is untestable without DNA. This CDR3 is 14 amino acids long. Germline V gene data show CDR1 as MDHEN and CDR2 as SYDVKM. The CDR3 here is CASSLPSGTDTQYF.

This sequence joins TRBV20-1 and TRBJ1-5. This CDR3 has 13 amino acids. Germline loops: CDR1 DFQATT, CDR2 SNEGSKA (reference sequence). The CDR3 spells CSASTGLNQPQHF.

The V call is TRBV7-9, the J call TRBJ2-7; lacking DNA, the TRBD1 call made by TCRdb goes unchecked. The CDR3 spans 16 residues. Germline V gene lookup returns CDR1 SEHNR and CDR2 FQNEAQ (reference sequence). The CDR3 here is CASSSPGQGPSYEQYF. The entire variable domain, with the rest obtained from reference TRBV7-9 and TRBJ2-7, is as follows: DTGVSQNPRHKITKRGQNVTFRCDPISEHNRLYWYRQTLGQGPEFLTYFQNEAQLEKSRLLSDRFSAERPKGSFSTLEIQRTEQGDSAMYLCASSSPGQGPSYEQYFGPGTRLTVT.

V is TRBV11-1 and J is TRBJ2-7; the TCRdb D gene call, TRBD2, has no DNA to confirm it. The CDR3 is 19 residues long. The germline V gene has CDR1 SGHAT and CDR2 FQDESV (reference sequence). The chain's CDR3 is CASSLARGLAGASTYEQYF.

This chain joins TRBV25-1 and TRBJ2-7. Germline assignment: CDR1 MGHDK and CDR2 SYGVNS. The CDR3 sequence is 13 residues long. The CDR3 spells CASSASDGYEQYF.

The chain uses TRBV7-9 and TRBJ2-7. This CDR3 comprises 15 residues. Germline V gives CDR1 SEHNR, CDR2 FQNEAQ (reference sequence). The CDR3 here is CASSLGGLQPFEQYF.

The rearrangement links TRBV4-1 to TRBJ2-7; the D call from TCRdb, TRBD2, cannot be confirmed without DNA. CDR3 length equals 19 residues. CDR1 is MGHRA, CDR2 YSYEKL, per germline. The CDR3 is CASSQGHVVIAGVSYEQYF.

The chain couples TRBV12-3 or TRBV12-4 to TRBJ2-1. The CDR3 consists of 13 residues. CDR3 in amino acids: CASSFVVGHEQFF.

The chain combines TRBV29-1 with TRBJ2-1; TCRdb's D call of TRBD1 is untestable without DNA. This CDR3 has 15 amino acids. The V gene's germline CDR1 is SQVTM and CDR2 ANQGSEA. The CDR3 sequence: CSVEGEGLSYNEQFF.

V and J are TRBV19 and TRBJ2-7; checking the TCRdb D call of TRBD1 is not possible without DNA. Per germline, CDR1 LNHDA and CDR2 SQIVND (reference sequence). This CDR3 region has 14 residues. CDR3 amino acids: CASSRQGTFYEQYF.

The J gene is TRBJ1-1, the V gene TRBV28; TCRdb indicates TRBD1, and absent DNA this call remains unverified. CDR3 size: 16 residues. CDR1 is MDHEN, CDR2 SYDVKM, per germline. The CDR3: CASSPGTGMMNTEAFF.

The CDR3 is CSATGLAGAEQYF. This chain connects TRBV20-1 to TRBJ2-7; TCRdb outputs TRBD2, but without DNA this stays unchecked. This CDR3 comprises 13 residues. Germline V gene sequence: CDR1 DFQATT, CDR2 SNEGSKA (reference sequence).